These 22 T cell receptor beta chains came from one sample sequenced in a study of T cell responses to AZD1222 COVID-19 vaccine. Clones were sequenced by immunoSEQ multiplex PCR, and TCRdb holds only the in-frame ones, with some missing. The profile shows more than 150,000 clones, around 92% of them singletons. Sample: peripheral blood, taken on day 0 of AZD1222 vaccination. Every receptor here comes from an adult in good health.

The chain recombines TRBV5-1 with TRBJ2-7, with D unclear. Trimming removed 2 bases at V and 7 bases at J, with 13 bases between. Germline V CDR1 and CDR2: SGHRS, YFSETQ. The length of the CDR3 is 13 residues. The CDR3 is CASSFSGGPEQYF. The DNA for the CDR3 is TGCGCCAGCAGCTTTTCGGGTGGACCAGAGCAGTACTTC.

The chain employs TRBV6-6 and TRBJ1-5; the D gene is possibly TRBD1 (5 bases). V dropped 5 bases and J dropped 4 bases, with 6 bases sitting between them. The germline gives CDR1 MNHNY, CDR2 SVGAGI (reference sequence). CDR3 length: 12 residues. CDR3 residues: CASSGGNQPQHF. In nucleotides, the CDR3 is TGTGCCAGCAGTGGGGGGAATCAGCCCCAGCATTTT.

This CDR3 is CASSDYGGRAGGNEQFF. CDR3 nucleotides: TGTGCCAGCAGTGACTACGGCGGGAGGGCCGGTGGGAATGAGCAGTTCTTC. V and J are TRBV6-4 and TRBJ2-1, with 9 bases identical to TRBD2. V gave up 1 base and J gave up 7 bases; unmatched junction bases: 11. Germline CDR1 reads MRHNA; CDR2 reads SNTAGT. The CDR3 is 17 residues long.

The gene calls are TRBV19 and TRBJ1-1; 7 bases are a match to TRBD1. The junction had 8 bases not matched to a gene; V was cut back by 3 bases and J by 4 bases. The germline CDR1 and CDR2 sequences are LNHDA and SQIVND (reference sequence). The CDR3 loop spans 15 amino acids. CDR3 in amino acids: CASSITGTVGTEAFF. The DNA for the CDR3 is TGTGCCAGTAGTATCACCGGGACAGTTGGCACTGAAGCTTTCTTT.

V usage is TRBV4-3 and J usage is TRBJ1-2; D gene ambiguous. CDR1 and CDR2 from the germline V gene are LGHNA and YSLEER. V was trimmed by 1 base and J by 0 bases, leaving 9 bases between them. This CDR3 spans 15 amino acids. The CDR3 region has the DNA TGCGCCAGCAGCCAAGTGGCAGGAACTAACTATGGCTACACCTTC. Its protein is CASSQVAGTNYGYTF.

The chain uses TRBV19 and TRBJ1-1; D gene unclear. Germline CDR1 is LNHDA and CDR2 is SQIVND (reference sequence). CDR3 length: 14 residues. V lost 6 bases and J 0 bases, leaving 11 bases between the germline ends. CDR3 protein: CASSMRDMNTEAFF. CDR3 nucleotide sequence: TGTGCCAGTAGCATGAGAGATATGAACACTGAAGCTTTCTTT.

The genes are TRBV11-3 and TRBJ2-7, with 8 bases matching TRBD2. The CDR3 runs 14 residues. The V gene's germline CDR1 is SGHNT and CDR2 YENEEA. V was clipped by 4 bases and J by 3 bases; unmatched bases: 5. CDR3 DNA: TGTGCCAGCAGCTCCGGGACTAGTGGCTACGAGCAGTACTTC. This gives the protein CASSSGTSGYEQYF. Supplemented by reference TRBV11-3 and TRBJ2-7, the full variable domain reads EAGVVQSPRYKIIEKKQPVAFWCNPISGHNTLYWYLQNLGQGPELLIRYENEEAVDDSQLPKDRFSAERLKGVDSTLKIQPAELGDSAVYLCASSSGTSGYEQYFGPGTRLTVT.

The chain uses TRBV2 and TRBJ1-2; D unresolved. From germline, CDR1 is SNHLY and CDR2 FYNNEI. Trimming cost V 6 bases and J 3 bases, with 8 bases left between them. This CDR3 comprises 12 residues. CDR3 sequence: CASSEAYYGYTF. The CDR3 DNA reads TGTGCCAGCAGCGAGGCTTACTATGGCTACACCTTC.

The gene calls are TRBV19 and TRBJ2-7; D is unclear. Trimming cost V 3 bases and J 3 bases, with 15 bases left between them. This CDR3 has 15 amino acids. Germline CDR1 LNHDA, CDR2 SQIVND (reference sequence). The CDR3 DNA reads as TGTGCCAGTAGTATGGCCGACGGACGTAACTACGAGCAGTACTTC. This codes for CASSMADGRNYEQYF.

The chain couples TRBV18 to TRBJ2-2; D might be TRBD1 or TRBD2, each matching 5 bases. The germline V gene has CDR1 KGHSH and CDR2 LQKENI. The CDR3 sequence is 14 residues long. Trimming removed 2 bases from V and 6 bases from J, with 10 bases in between. The CDR3 sequence: CASSPSVGAGELFF. The CDR3 DNA reads TGTGCCAGCTCACCATCCGTGGGGGCCGGGGAGCTGTTTTTT.

The rearrangement joins TRBV3-1 (or the pseudogene TRBV3-2) to TRBJ1-5, with 7 bases identical to TRBD1. V lost 3 bases and J lost 9; bases outside the gene matches: 2. The CDR3 has 12 residues. CDR1 and CDR2 (germline): LGHDT, YNNKEL (reference sequence). CDR3 in DNA: TGTGCCAGCAGCCAGAGACAGGGGCCCCAGCATTTT. Its translation is CASSQRQGPQHF.

CDR3 region: CASSLAGRMSTDTQYF. CDR3 bases: TGCGCCAGCAGCTTGGCCGGCCGGATGAGCACAGATACGCAGTATTTT. The gene calls are TRBV5-1 and TRBJ2-3; D remains ambiguous. V lost 0 bases, J lost 0 bases, and 11 bases lay in between. The CDR3 length is 16 residues. CDR1 and CDR2 (germline): SGHRS, YFSETQ.

This clone showed up just once. CDR3 region: CSASRDTNQPQHF. CDR3 nucleotides: TGCAGTGCTAGTCGGGACACTAATCAGCCCCAGCATTTT. The chain links TRBV20-1 to TRBJ1-5, with D possibly matching TRBD1 (6 bases). The germline V gene encodes CDR1 DFQATT and CDR2 SNEGSKA (reference sequence). There are 13 residues in the CDR3. Trimming left V 3 bases short and J 4 bases short, with 10 bases between.

The rearrangement links TRBV6-1 to TRBJ2-3, with D perhaps matching TRBD1 or TRBD2 (5 bases each). V was pared by 3 bases and J by 4 bases, with 11 bases between. Germline CDR1 MNHNS, CDR2 SASEGT. The CDR3 consists of 14 residues. CDR3 residues: CASSEPGRADTQYF. The DNA of the CDR3 is TGTGCCAGCAGTGAGCCGGGACGGGCAGATACGCAGTATTTT.

This chain links TRBV12-3 or TRBV12-4 with TRBJ1-4; D ambiguous. The CDR3 covers 12 residues. Trimming removed 7 bases from V and 6 bases from J, with 9 bases in between. The CDR3 loop reads CASNLGDEKLFF. The CDR3 DNA sequence: TGTGCCAGCAATCTCGGGGATGAAAAACTGTTTTTT.

The CDR3 coding sequence is TGTGCCAGCAGCCTTATCTCCGGGGAGCTGTTTTTT. Residues: CASSLISGELFF. The rearrangement joins TRBV12-3 or TRBV12-4 to TRBJ2-2; D gene ambiguous. Trimming removed 6 bases at V and 6 bases at J, with 8 bases between. The CDR3 contains 12 residues.

This chain links TRBV25-1 with TRBJ1-3; 8 bases are a match to TRBD1. The V gene's germline CDR1 is MGHDK and CDR2 SYGVNS. V shed 4 bases, J shed 2 bases, and the junction held 4 bases outside the gene matches. This CDR3 has 15 residues. DNA for the CDR3: TGTGCCAGCAGTGTGTCAGGGGGCGCTGGAAACACCATATATTTT. This codes for CASSVSGGAGNTIYF.

This clone was observed a single time. The V gene is TRBV19, the J gene TRBJ1-1; D might be TRBD1 (5 bases). V was shortened by 10 bases and J by 4 bases, with 22 bases between the two germline ends. This CDR3 is built from 15 residues. From germline, CDR1 is LNHDA and CDR2 SQIVND (reference sequence). The CDR3 is CATWAQGGVSTEAFF. The CDR3 coding sequence is TGTGCCACCTGGGCCCAGGGAGGAGTGTCCACTGAAGCTTTCTTT.

This clone appeared a single time. The chain carries TRBV5-8 and TRBJ1-1; D not certain. Germline lookup yields CDR1 SGHTS and CDR2 YDEGEE. The CDR3 spans 15 residues. Trimming took off 0 bases at V and 0 bases at J, with 9 bases between the two ends. The CDR3 loop reads CASSLGQIMNTEAFF. CDR3 coding DNA: TGTGCCAGCAGCTTGGGGCAGATCATGAACACTGAAGCTTTCTTT.

The genes are TRBV6-1 and TRBJ2-1, with 10 positions matching TRBD1. CDR1 MNHNS and CDR2 SASEGT come from the germline V gene. The CDR3 is made up of 16 amino acids. V dropped 0 bases and J dropped 10; count of bases not matched to a gene: 9. The CDR3 coding sequence is TGTGCCAGCAGTGAAGCGCCATCCGGGACAGGGGCCGAGCAGTTCTTC. Translation gives CASSEAPSGTGAEQFF.

As DNA, the CDR3 is TGTGCCAGCAGCCGGGTTAGCGCCAACGAGCAGTACTTC. It specifies CASSRVSANEQYF. The rearrangement joins TRBV7-9 to TRBJ2-7, with D possibly matching TRBD2 (5 bases). V dropped 5 bases and J dropped 5 bases, with 13 bases sitting between them. CDR3 length equals 13 residues. Germline CDR1 SEHNR, CDR2 FQNEAQ (reference sequence).

The chain employs TRBV24-1 and TRBJ1-2; 9 positions agree with TRBD1. The CDR3 runs 15 residues. V shed 4 bases and J 0 bases; nucleotides not matched to a gene: 2. Germline V gene sequence: CDR1 KGHDR, CDR2 SFDVKD. The CDR3 sequence is CATSEGQGANYGYTF. The CDR3 DNA follows: TGTGCCACCAGTGAGGGACAGGGAGCTAACTATGGCTACACCTTC.